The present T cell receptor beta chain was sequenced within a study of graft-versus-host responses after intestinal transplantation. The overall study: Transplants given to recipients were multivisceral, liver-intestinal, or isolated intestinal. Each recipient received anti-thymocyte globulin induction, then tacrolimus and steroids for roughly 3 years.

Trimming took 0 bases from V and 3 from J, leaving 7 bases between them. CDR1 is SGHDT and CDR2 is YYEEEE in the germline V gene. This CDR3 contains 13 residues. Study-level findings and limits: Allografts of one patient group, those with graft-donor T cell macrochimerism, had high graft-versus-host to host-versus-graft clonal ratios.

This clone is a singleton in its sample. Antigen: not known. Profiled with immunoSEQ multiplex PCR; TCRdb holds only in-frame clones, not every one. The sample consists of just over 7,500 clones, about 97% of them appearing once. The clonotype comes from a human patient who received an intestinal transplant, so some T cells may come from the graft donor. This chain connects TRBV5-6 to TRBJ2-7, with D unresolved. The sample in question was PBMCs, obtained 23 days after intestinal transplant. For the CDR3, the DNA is TGTGCCAGCAGCTTGGCCTTCAGCTACGAGCAGTACTTC. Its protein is CASSLAFSYEQYF.